This TCR beta chain was obtained from a study of cytomegalovirus exposure and HLA in healthy donors (dated by TCRdb to about 2017). At the level of the whole study: In an earlier analysis of about 560 of the donors, under 300 Gb of sequence data and just under 120 million unique TCR beta sequences from roughly 190 million T cells were reported. In an earlier analysis of about 590 of the donors, high-throughput TCR beta sequencing was used to judge whether each TCR beta V gene segment behaved as functional or pseudogenic. To predict cytomegalovirus infection status, the study brought together high-throughput TCR immunosequencing, statistical association of individual TCRs with disease status, and machine learning. On average, over 200,000 unique TCR beta nucleotide sequences were sequenced per donor among more than 350 genotyped donors of the cohort, with roughly 20% of those sequences being non-productive. Rather than drawing on any new phenotypic data, the later analysis identified candidate immune exposures from TCR beta sequences and the way those sequences occurred across donors. Both class I and class II loci were covered by HLA typing, at four-digit resolution. To study patterns of TCR occurrence, a later analysis re-analyzed previously published TCR beta repertoires from around 660 donors and added high-resolution HLA genotyping. A separate validation cohort of over 95 different subjects was used in addition to the approximately 670-subject first cohort. Genome-wide SNP genotypes for about 65% of the 666 donors were used in a later genetic analysis, which treated that subset as a discovery cohort. An early release covering roughly 640 HLA-typed donors comprised roughly 300 gigabases of sequencing data and around 86 million unique TCR sequences. The genetic ancestry cluster associated with self-reported Caucasian donors included around 76% of the roughly 390 genotyped donors. Donor age, sex, ethnicity and CMV serostatus were compiled together with the repertoire data. The study aimed to test whether signatures of past pathogen exposure could be identified by cataloging public T cell receptors. Every discovery cohort repertoire had been produced on one sequencing platform. Roughly 5 DR-DQ haplotypes were treated as single units for association and clustering because of strong linkage in the cohort. The number of donors typed differed by locus, with roughly 629-640 for A, B, C, DRB1 and DQB1, more than 500 for DQA1, 600 to 610 for DPA1, and about 450 for DPB1. Using immunosequencing, the study profiled T cell repertoires from fewer than 700 subjects and related those repertoires to cytomegalovirus serostatus.

The library was built by means of the immunoSEQ multiplex PCR assay. A mixture of 60 forward primers for TCR Vbeta segments and 13 reverse primers for TCR Jbeta segments was used in the multiplex PCR. The CDR3 region of rearranged TCR beta genes was amplified from genomic DNA by a multiplex PCR assay. On the Illumina HiSeq System, the amplified TCR beta libraries were sequenced as 87-base-pair reads. The paper's processing steps were these. A later analysis tallied some 79 million unique TCR beta chains across the 650 to 750 repertoires, and approximately 12 million of those chains were shared by two or more donors. Raw reads were error-corrected and collapsed into unique sequences with a nearest-neighbor algorithm that merged closely related sequences to remove PCR and sequencing errors. V, D and J gene segments were assigned by aligning CDR3 sequences to IMGT reference sequences. For a sequence to be retained, a match of at least six nucleotides was required to both a V gene segment and a J gene segment. Rearrangements were called productive when the CDR3 lacked stop codons and stayed in frame with V and J; all others were non-productive. CDR3 was defined according to IMGT convention as the region running from the second conserved V-encoded cysteine to the conserved J-encoded phenylalanine. The earlier analysis of about 570 of the donors excluded any sequence lacking an unambiguous match to a single V gene segment. In an earlier analysis of 500 to 750 of the donors, V segments were called functional above 56.7% productive rearrangements and were called segregating when the between-donor standard deviation exceeded 5%. A statistical classification framework was built for diagnosing cytomegalovirus status from the catalog of TCR beta chain sequences. In a later analysis, TCR nucleotide sequences were compared against IMGT/GENE-DB human TR gene sequences so that V and J genes could be assigned. A later analysis assigned CDR3 sequences and most-parsimonious VDJ recombination scenarios with the TCRdist pipeline. In a later analysis, every TCR beta chain was defined by the combination of its CDR3 amino acid sequence and its V-gene family, and reads without a unique V-gene family were dropped. To address suspected cross-contamination and a sequencing artifact, a later analysis removed around 590 highly shared, low-generation-probability nucleotide sequences. In a later analysis, a clonal expansion index was calculated for each public chain from normalized within-repertoire ranks of inferred template counts. Generation probabilities in a later analysis came from a VDJ recombination model fitted to out-of-frame rearrangements, and those results were checked against IGoR. In a later analysis, hypergeometric tests were used to score TCR-TCR, TCR-HLA and TCR-CMV co-occurrence, with a repertoire-size bias correction applied to TCR pairs. False discovery rates were estimated in a later analysis by permuting HLA or CMV assignments 20 times. In a later analysis, co-occurring TCRs were grouped with DBSCAN, and TCRdist sequence similarity was added when clustering was performed within HLA-allele-positive subsets. For co-occurrence clustering, repertoires with fewer than 30,000 or more than 120,000 public chains were excluded, along with 4 to 6 repertoires with anomalous nucleotide sharing. TCRdb limited this immuneACCESS table to in-frame rearrangements with V and J called. A share of clones is missing; checked studies link under half to unresolved V genes, and the rest is unexplained. For V, J and clone size, that table is used; D and trimming come from the DNA. The sample table lists about 110,000 clones, 75% to 90% of them with a count of one. The ten most abundant clones make up approximately 1.8% of the sample.

Judged by its sample share, this clone qualifies as large (0.1 to 1%). Its antigen is unknown. Base qualities are not recorded, but no much larger clone differs from it by a single base. What the research found in general, with its limitations: In a later analysis, over 15,000 TCR beta sequences were associated with specific HLA alleles at a false discovery rate of 0.05. CMV serostatus was the only immune exposure information available for the cohort. Only TCR beta chains were sequenced in this cohort, and the absence of alpha or paired-chain data limited detectable features. According to the authors, the approach could potentially be generalized to other disease states and immunological phenotypes. When HLA alleles, especially DR and DQ, strongly co-occurred, TCR associations were difficult to assign to individual alleles. Linkage disequilibrium might explain the correlated functional status among segregating V segments, but an unknown experimental factor could not be excluded. A cluster of highly shared sequence variants was judged likely to be a technical artifact of the sequencing pipeline. A later genetic analysis reported fewer N-insertions in productive TCRs among donors in an Asian-associated ancestry cluster than the 666-donor mean. An earlier analysis of around 600 of the donors showed that most TCR beta V segments appeared in productive rearrangements either about 87% or about 30% of the time, which broadly matched IMGT annotations. Because some donors lacked HLA typing at each locus, the association tests relied only on the typed subset. Presence/absence analyses assumed roughly uniform sequencing depth across donors, an assumption that may not hold. In both the original and validation cohorts, the classifier was reported to diagnose cytomegalovirus status with high specificity and sensitivity. Roughly 15 rarely observed V segments, including chromosome 9 orphons, were excluded from the earlier analysis of some 590 of the donors because counts were too low. A later analysis found that most CMV-associated TCR beta chains appeared HLA-restricted, with HLA associations seemingly driven largely by CMV exposure. A later analysis found that TCR association rates varied across HLA loci, with DRB1 alleles showing the most associated TCRs and HLA-C alleles the fewest. Compared with equally common non-associated chains, HLA-associated TCR beta chains in a later analysis were more clonally expanded and had lower generation probabilities. A further reported finding was that TCR beta sequences accurately predicted the HLA-A and HLA-B alleles for most subjects in the first cohort. Most TCR sequences were seen in very few donors, while some public TCRs were found in many individuals. The study gave a list of some 150 TCR beta chains associated with cytomegalovirus. According to a later analysis, parvovirus B19, influenza, CMV and Epstein-Barr virus appeared linked to several top co-occurrence clusters. The 87-base-pair reads could not distinguish some IMGT-functional V segments, including TRBV6-2 and TRBV6-3, so those segments were excluded. A few of the identified cytomegalovirus-associated TCR beta chains were confirmed in vitro to be specific for cytomegalovirus antigens. V-gene and J-gene trimming of TCR beta chains was associated with a missense DCLRE1C variant in a later genetic analysis, and the association was replicated in an independent cohort.

The cohort consisted of approximately 690 healthy bone marrow donors. At the time of sampling, all cohort members were nominally healthy, though unrecorded immune exposures were likely present. The donor was CMV seronegative and was included in the group of several hundred seronegative cohort members. Each donor provided a peripheral blood sample, and peripheral blood mononuclear cells were used for TCR beta sequencing. The Qiagen DNeasy Blood Extraction Kit was used to extract genomic DNA from the blood cell samples. Clipping removes 1 base from V and 3 bases from J, with 3 as the unmatched junction base count. Via the germline V gene, CDR1 is MNHEY and CDR2 SVGAGI. From its cysteine to its phenylalanine, the CDR3 spans 14 amino acids. Kept here is only the CDR3 DNA, which spans 42 bases and is read in frame from base 1.

The receptor was derived from a man aged 40-55 years in good health and CMV-seronegative. Sequencing was done on a sample of PBMCs. This sequence uses TRBV6-5 and TRBJ2-7; 7 bases in the middle match TRBD1. The CDR3 region reads CASSYYTGDYEQYF. The DNA reads as follows: TGTGCCAGCAGTTACTATACAGGGGACTACGAGCAGTACTTC.